This T cell receptor beta chain was captured in a study of cytomegalovirus exposure and HLA in healthy donors. With 60 Vbeta and 13 Jbeta primers, the PCR was carried out. Profiling relied on immunoSEQ multiplex PCR, and the TCRdb table lists in-frame clones only, not all of them. The data contain roughly 89,000 clones, 80% of them seen just once; the ten biggest clones take up roughly 2%. The CDR3 length is 14 residues. V was clipped by 4 bases and J by 3 bases; unmatched bases: 5. CDR1 is MNHNS, CDR2 SASEGT, per germline. This chain joins TRBV6-1 and TRBJ1-1; 7 bases fit TRBD1. Sequencing was carried out using PBMCs. The origin of this receptor is a man aged 18 to 35 in good health and CMV-seronegative. CDR3 in DNA: TGTGCCAGCAGTGTCACAGGGGAGGACACTGAAGCTTTCTTT. It specifies CASSVTGEDTEAFF.